Listed below are T cell receptor beta chains from one sample, sequenced in a study of cytomegalovirus exposure and HLA in healthy donors. Libraries were prepared by immunoSEQ multiplex PCR; TCRdb keeps only in-frame clonotypes and omits some of them. The sample lists some 85,000 clones; roughly three quarters were seen once. The material sequenced was PBMCs. The receptor set was obtained from a man aged 25 to 40 in good health and CMV-seronegative. The CDR3 runs from the conserved cysteine through the conserved F or W. A D gene is named only where the DNA matches it firmly. Size values are once, few and many counts, or a class for expanded clones, and some rows have none.

abundance,j_gene,d_gene,v_gene,CDR3aa,CDR3nt
NA,TRBJ1-1,TRBD1,TRBV19,CASSIGSAGGTEAFF,TGTGCCAGTAGTATAGGATCCGCAGGGGGCACTGAAGCTTTCTTT
NA,TRBJ1-4,NA,TRBV5-6,CASSRSQAPNEKLFF,TGTGCCAGCAGCCGTTCCCAGGCTCCTAATGAAAAACTGTTTTTT
NA,TRBJ2-7,TRBD2,TRBV7-6,CASSLRADPGLAGESYEQYF,TGTGCCAGCAGCTTACGGGCCGACCCGGGACTAGCGGGAGAATCCTACGAGCAGTACTTC
few,TRBJ1-6,TRBD1,TRBV30,CAWTVAGGRSPLHF,TGTGCCTGGACCGTCGCAGGGGGAAGATCACCCCTCCACTTT
NA,TRBJ2-7,TRBD1,TRBV6-5,CASRTTTGEHEQYF,TGTGCCAGCAGGACGACTACAGGGGAACACGAGCAGTACTTC
NA,TRBJ1-1,TRBD1,TRBV6-6,CASSYHGTVEAFF,TGTGCCAGCAGTTACCATGGGACAGTAGAAGCTTTCTTT
NA,TRBJ2-5,NA,TRBV27,CASSFLRSHGETQYF,TGTGCCAGCAGTTTCCTTCGATCCCATGGCGAGACCCAGTACTTC
NA,TRBJ2-2,NA,TRBV11-3,CASSLGGNTGELFF,TGTGCCAGCAGCTTAGGCGGGAACACCGGGGAGCTGTTTTTT
NA,TRBJ2-7,TRBD2,TRBV6-6,CASSSRGGEQYF,TGTGCCAGCAGTTCTCGGGGGGGCGAGCAGTACTTC
NA,TRBJ1-2,NA,TRBV12-5,CASGLVPGEGYGYTF,TGTGCTAGTGGTTTGGTACCCGGGGAAGGCTATGGCTACACCTTC
NA,TRBJ2-5,TRBD2,TRBV5-4,CASSLGRTSGQKETQYF,TGTGCCAGCAGCTTGGGGCGGACTAGCGGCCAAAAAGAGACCCAGTACTTC
few,TRBJ2-6,TRBD1,TRBV18,CASSPDRAGANVLTF,TGTGCCAGCTCTCCGGACAGGGCTGGGGCCAACGTCCTGACTTTC
NA,TRBJ2-3,TRBD2,TRBV30,CAWSSGLAGGTDTQYF,TGTGCCTGGTCCTCTGGACTAGCGGGGGGCACAGATACGCAGTATTTT
NA,TRBJ1-6,NA,TRBV6-5,CASSYSARGYNSPLHF,TGTGCCAGCAGTTACTCGGCCCGCGGATATAATTCACCCCTCCACTTT
NA,TRBJ1-5,TRBD1,TRBV15,CATSRGTGVAQPQHF,TGTGCCACCAGCAGAGGGACAGGAGTTGCTCAGCCCCAGCATTTT
few,TRBJ1-2,NA,TRBV6-1,CASSGSEWSEGYTF,TGTGCCAGCAGTGGCTCGGAGTGGTCAGAAGGCTACACCTTC
NA,TRBJ1-1,TRBD1,TRBV5-1,CASSDGQGRTEAFF,TGCGCCAGCAGCGACGGACAGGGCCGGACTGAAGCTTTCTTT
NA,TRBJ2-7,TRBD2,TRBV25-1,CASGTSGREQYF,TGTGCCAGCGGGACTAGCGGGCGGGAGCAGTACTTC
few,TRBJ2-2,TRBD2,TRBV7-8,CASSPGTRRTGELFF,TGTGCCAGCAGCCCCGGGACTAGACGGACCGGGGAGCTGTTTTTT
NA,TRBJ1-5,NA,TRBV19,CASSLGQNQPQHF,TGTGCCAGTAGTCTAGGACAGAATCAGCCCCAGCATTTT
few,TRBJ2-1,NA,TRBV18,CASSPSSVRGPYNEQFF,TGTGCCAGCTCACCTAGTTCGGTGCGGGGACCCTACAATGAGCAGTTCTTC
NA,TRBJ2-1,TRBD2,TRBV28,CASRTSGTANNEQFF,TGTGCCAGCAGGACTAGCGGGACTGCAAACAATGAGCAGTTCTTC
NA,TRBJ2-1,TRBD1,TRBV7-2,CASSSDRGNEQFF,TGTGCCAGCAGCTCCGACAGGGGCAATGAGCAGTTCTTC
NA,TRBJ1-5,NA,TRBV15,CATSRESRQPQHF,TGTGCCACCAGCAGAGAGAGCCGGCAGCCCCAGCATTTT
NA,TRBJ2-2,NA,TRBV28,CASSLGASDTGELFF,TGTGCCAGCAGTTTGGGAGCATCAGACACCGGGGAGCTGTTTTTT
NA,TRBJ2-1,TRBD2,TRBV2,CASSLGRAIEQFF,TGTGCCAGCAGTCTCGGGAGGGCCATTGAGCAGTTCTTC
NA,TRBJ1-6,NA,TRBV5-6,CASSMAQLPLHF,TGTGCCAGCAGCATGGCACAGTTGCCCCTCCACTTT
few,TRBJ2-6,NA,TRBV5-6,CASSTTGYRANVLTF,TGTGCCAGCAGCACTACAGGGTACAGGGCCAACGTCCTGACTTTC
once,TRBJ2-3,NA,TRBV5-5,CASSLNRVGWDTQYF,TGTGCCAGCAGCCTTAACAGGGTTGGGTGGGATACGCAGTATTTT
NA,TRBJ1-4,NA,TRBV7-9,CASSLGTGYEKLFF,TGTGCCAGCAGCTTAGGCACAGGGTATGAAAAACTGTTTTTT